The text below deals with one TCR beta chain. Its antigen specificity is not known. No base-level quality is on record; no much larger clone is a single base apart. According to the study, the label for this sample's time point signals: about 28 days (+/-7) after the second vaccine dose. AZD1222 recipients with second doses at about 4 weeks or about 12 weeks were pooled, because spike-specific TCR depth and breadth did not differ between schedules. The vaccinee samples were drawn from two UK trials, COV001 and COV002, one of which was a single-blind randomized controlled phase 2/3 trial testing AZD1222 (ChAdOx1 nCoV-19) in healthy adults. For TCRbeta chain sequencing, PBMC samples from trial participants were taken at day 0 and at day 28 after the second dose. The CDR3 regions of human TCRbeta chains were analyzed by immunosequencing. On the study's bioinformatics: TCRs in the repertoires were matched against a reference library of SARS-CoV-2-specific TCRs that had been generated with the MIRA antigen-specificity platform. Breadth meant the fraction of unique TCRs that were SARS-CoV-2-associated, whereas depth meant the fraction of total T cells that were SARS-CoV-2-associated. Using the MIRA data, each spike-specific TCR was assigned both to the spike region to which the TCR was reactive and to a CD4 or CD8 class. Log10-transformed breadth and depth values were compared by one-way ANOVA with Sidak's multiple comparisons tests. TCRdb holds this immuneACCESS table with in-frame rearrangements only. Some clones are missing; in checked studies, unresolved V genes explain under half, and the rest has no known cause. That table furnishes V, J and clone size, whereas the DNA furnished D and trimming. This sample lists some 150,000 clones; around 84% were detected once. Approximately 4.7% of the sample rests with the top ten.

V was cut back by 3 bases and J by 7 bases, leaving a gap of 10 bases between them. There are 12 amino acids in the CDR3, from cysteine to phenylalanine inclusive. Only the CDR3 portion is preserved as DNA: 36 bases, with reading frame beginning at the first base. The data derive from a study of T cell responses to AZD1222 COVID-19 vaccine (dated by TCRdb to the early 2020s). About the investigation overall: A total of 233 trial participants underwent TCR sequencing, of whom about 210 received two doses of AZD1222 and roughly 25 received two doses of the MenACWY control vaccine. Enrollment into the trials was organized by age into subgroups of 18-55, 56-69 and 70-plus years, and those subgroups contained roughly 150, 30 and 60 TCR-sequenced participants, respectively.

Points the paper makes about the study in general: Reportedly, almost half of the unique spike-specific TCRs recognized epitopes lying outside the regions that are mutated in the B.1.351 and B.1.1.7 variants. Participants were mostly white British, with more females than males. The authors suggested clonal diversity may have been underestimated. Because no day 14 peak-response samples were available, repertoires were characterized only after the peak T cell response. After two AZD1222 doses, spike-specific TCR breadth and depth were significantly higher than at day 0 and than in MenACWY recipients. The 56-69-year group was small, and its depth increase did not reach significance, likely because of low power. Only a handful of AZD1222 recipients were SARS-CoV-2 seropositive at baseline, limiting conclusions about previously exposed vaccinees. The vaccine-associated CD4 TCRs covered the entire spike protein, and the dominant responses fell in regions 160-218 and 743-854.

Sequences were derived from peripheral blood, sampled 28 days after the second AZD1222 dose. The chain was built from TRBV12-3 or TRBV12-4 and TRBJ2-7, with no D gene named confidently. The source is an adult who received the AZD1222 COVID-19 vaccine. The CDR3 region: CASSLNTWEQYF. The bases are TGTGCCAGCAGTTTGAATACGTGGGAGCAGTACTTC.